What follows are 14 T cell receptor beta chains derived from one specimen sequenced in a study of CD8+CD57+ T cells in acquired aplastic anemia. Genomic DNA constituted the template upon which TCR beta VDJ and CDR3 profiling was performed. TCRdb recomputed calls from the reads with MiXCR, one row per CDR3 protein. This table holds hundreds of thousands of distinct CDR3 sequences, 65% to 80% found once. Sequenced: sorted CD4+, CD8+, or CD8+CD57+ T cells (not recorded which) from PBMCs. The receptors shown here come from a human donor in good health, serving as a control.

This clonotype appeared once. The V call is TRBV9, the J call TRBJ1-1; maybe TRBD1 (5 bases). The CDR3 is 13 residues long. CDR1 is SGDLS and CDR2 is YYNGEE in the germline V gene. The ends were cut back, 4 bases at V and 6 bases at J, with 13 bases in the middle. Written as DNA, the CDR3 is TGTGCCAGCAGCTACGGGACGAAGGCTGAAGCTTTCTTT. Amino acid sequence: CASSYGTKAEAFF.

The V and J genes are TRBV4-3 and TRBJ2-3; maybe TRBD2 (5 bases). Trimming removed 2 bases from V and 5 bases from J, with 14 bases in between. Germline CDR1 LGHNA, CDR2 YSLEER. The CDR3 has 15 residues. The CDR3 sequence: CASSQKASRRDTQYF. Here the CDR3 DNA reads TGCGCCAGCAGCCAAAAGGCTAGCCGCAGAGATACGCAGTATTTT.

Concerning this clonotype itself: At one end the junction does not follow the germline gene, possibly because of a read error. V usage is TRBV18 and J usage is TRBJ1-1; the D is unclear. Germline V gene lookup returns CDR1 KGHSH and CDR2 LQKENI. The CDR3 covers 14 residues. CDR3 residues: CSSSPPAGDTEAFF. Here the CDR3 DNA reads TGTTCCAGCTCACCACCAGCGGGTGACACTGAAGCTTTCTTT.

This clonotype was seen only a few times. The V and J genes are TRBV7-9 and TRBJ1-2; D gene unclear. CDR1 is SEHNR, CDR2 FQNEAQ, per germline (reference sequence). V gave up 1 base and J gave up 6 bases, with 6 bases separating them. The CDR3 is made up of 12 amino acids. DNA of the CDR3: TGTGCCAGCAGCTTAGTGTTCGATGGCTACACCTTC. Its translation: CASSLVFDGYTF.

The chain recombines TRBV20-1 with TRBJ1-1; D call uncertain. CDR1 and CDR2 (germline): DFQATT, SNEGSKA (reference sequence). The germline V and J ends were trimmed by 2 bases and 3 bases, with 16 bases remaining between them. This CDR3 spans 15 amino acids. CDR3 residues: CSARPPAKTDTEAFF. In DNA, the CDR3 is TGCAGTGCTAGACCCCCTGCCAAGACGGACACTGAAGCTTTCTTT.

The V gene is TRBV20-1, the J gene TRBJ1-5; 7 nucleotides agree with TRBD1. The ends lost 6 bases at V and 11 bases at J; junction bases unmatched: 13. The CDR3 is 13 amino acids. Germline V gene sequence: CDR1 DFQATT, CDR2 SNEGSKA (reference sequence). CDR3 amino acids: CSAHPGGTDTQHF. The CDR3 DNA reads as TGCAGTGCCCACCCGGGGGGGACAGATACCCAGCATTTT.

In its sample, this clonotype was seen once. The junction departs from the called germline gene at one end, perhaps through a read error. This sequence joins TRBV7-9 and TRBJ1-2, with D perhaps matching TRBD1 (6 bases). CDR1 SEHNR and CDR2 FQNEAQ come from the germline V gene (reference sequence). The CDR3 has 14 residues. The CDR3 nucleotides are TGTGCCAGCAGCTTGGGGGCCAGGGCCAATTGCTACCTCTTC. It encodes CASSLGARANCYLF.

The chain links TRBV20-1 to TRBJ1-2; weak D call: TRBD1 (6 bases). The CDR3 runs 15 residues. Germline assignment: CDR1 DFQATT and CDR2 SNEGSKA (reference sequence). Trimming shortened V by 5 bases and J by 8 bases, and 24 bases separated the two germline ends. The CDR3 spells CSAWPGDTYVSGYTF. Here the CDR3 DNA reads TGCAGTGCTTGGCCAGGGGATACCTACGTTAGCGGCTACACCTTC.

The CDR3 DNA reads as TGCGCCAGCAGTTTAGACAGGGTCGGGGAGCTGTTTTTT. It encodes CASSLDRVGELFF. The rearrangement links TRBV5-1 to TRBJ2-2, with 7 bases identical to TRBD1. V was pared by 5 bases and J by 7 bases, with 5 bases of the junction left unmatched. Germline V gene lookup returns CDR1 SGHRS and CDR2 YFSETQ. The CDR3 has 13 amino acids.

This clonotype was seen repeatedly, ten times or more. The chain carries TRBV5-1 and TRBJ1-2, with D possibly being TRBD1 (5 bases). Trimming shortened V by 1 base and J by 6 bases, and 25 bases separated the two germline ends. Germline CDR1 reads SGHRS; CDR2 reads YFSETQ. This CDR3 has 18 amino acids. CDR3 bases: TGCGCCAGCAGCTTGAGAATAGGGGCACGGGGGGACTATCATGGCTACACCTTC. Protein product: CASSLRIGARGDYHGYTF.

This rearrangement joins TRBV7-9 to TRBJ2-7; 10 nucleotides agree with TRBD2. Per the germline V gene, CDR1 is SEHNR and CDR2 is FQNEAQ (reference sequence). The CDR3 runs to 15 residues. With 5 bases clipped from V and 13 bases from J, the junction kept 17 bases outside the gene matches. The CDR3 DNA reads as TGTGCCAGCAGCCCAACTACCTTTAGCGGGGGGAAACAATACTTC. Protein product: CASSPTTFSGGKQYF.

Regarding this clonotype: One end of the junction does not line up with germline, which may come from a read error. The chain uses TRBV9 and TRBJ2-7, with 9 bases lining up with TRBD2. CDR1 is SGDLS, CDR2 YYNGEE, per germline. This CDR3 spans 13 amino acids. The CDR3 protein is CASSRGLAYGQYF. The CDR3 DNA reads as TGTGCCAGCAGTCGGGGACTAGCATACGGGCAGTACTTC.

This chain connects TRBV5-1 to TRBJ2-7; 10 positions match TRBD2. The CDR3 has 17 residues. Germline CDR1 is SGHRS and CDR2 is YFSETQ. With V trimmed by 4 bases and J by 1 base, 11 bases remained unmatched. The CDR3 spells CASSRGLAESWSYEQYF. The CDR3 coding sequence is TGCGCCAGCAGCCGAGGACTAGCGGAGTCGTGGTCCTACGAGCAGTACTTC.

Regarding this clonotype: As the CDR3 is not closed by the conserved phenylalanine or tryptophan, this likely results from a read error. The limits of the CDR3 on the DNA are not certain, so only TCRdb's listed CDR3 is given. This chain links TRBV7-9 with TRBJ1-1. The CDR3 totals 13 residues, both ends included. From germline, CDR1 is SEHNR and CDR2 FQNEAQ (reference sequence). The CDR3 protein is CASSFNLKGNTYE.